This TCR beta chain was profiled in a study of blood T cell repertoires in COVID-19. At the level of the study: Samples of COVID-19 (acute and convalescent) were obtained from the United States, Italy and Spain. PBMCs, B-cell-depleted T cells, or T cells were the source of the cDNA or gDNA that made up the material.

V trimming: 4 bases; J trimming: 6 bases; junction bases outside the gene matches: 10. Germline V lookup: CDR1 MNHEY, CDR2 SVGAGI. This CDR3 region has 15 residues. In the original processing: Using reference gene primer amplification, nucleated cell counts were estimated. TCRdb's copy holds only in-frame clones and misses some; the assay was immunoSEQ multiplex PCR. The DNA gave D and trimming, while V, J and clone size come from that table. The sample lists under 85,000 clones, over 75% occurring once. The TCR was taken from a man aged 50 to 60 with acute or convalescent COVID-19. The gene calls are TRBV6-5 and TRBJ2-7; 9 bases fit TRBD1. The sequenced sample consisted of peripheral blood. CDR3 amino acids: CASSSIGTGSSEQYF. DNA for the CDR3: TGTGCCAGCAGTTCAATAGGGACAGGGAGTAGCGAGCAGTACTTC.